The clone carrying this TCR beta chain has a handful of counts. CDR3 length: 16 amino acids. The germline V gene has CDR1 MRHNA and CDR2 SNTAGT. V gave up 3 bases and J gave up 1 base, with 10 bases separating them. The data were taken from a study of T-cell reconstitution after alpha-beta-depleted transplantation in children. TCRbeta library preparation incorporated unique molecular identifiers. TCRdb redid the calling of the PCR reads with MiXCR, one entry per CDR3 protein. The profile shows 500,000 to 650,000 distinct CDR3 sequences, approximately 12% of them singletons. The chain combines TRBV6-4 with TRBJ2-6, with D uncertain. The receptor comes from a male patient between 5 and 17 years old who had a stem cell transplant for acute myeloid leukemia, so the T cells may come from the graft donor. The sequences come from PBMCs, mostly from graft donor cells, collected 360 days after TCRalphabeta/CD19-depleted stem cell transplant. The CDR3 region has the DNA TGTGCCAGCAGTGAGGTTCCCTGGTCTGGGGCCAACGTCCTGACTTTC. It translates to CASSEVPWSGANVLTF.